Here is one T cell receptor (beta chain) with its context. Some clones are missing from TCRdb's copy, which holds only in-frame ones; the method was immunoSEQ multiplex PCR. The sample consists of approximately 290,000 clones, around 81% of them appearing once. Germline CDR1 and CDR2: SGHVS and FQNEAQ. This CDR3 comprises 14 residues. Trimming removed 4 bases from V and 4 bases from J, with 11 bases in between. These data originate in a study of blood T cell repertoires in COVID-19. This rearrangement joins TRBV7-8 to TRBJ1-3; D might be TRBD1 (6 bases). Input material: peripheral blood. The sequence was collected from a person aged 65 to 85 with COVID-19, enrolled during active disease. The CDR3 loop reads CASSSTGSGNTIYF. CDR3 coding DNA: TGTGCCAGCAGCTCTACAGGGTCAGGAAACACCATATATTTT.